This TCR beta chain was sequenced in a study of shared clonotypes between healthy human individuals. Terminally differentiated effector memory CD45RA+ cells were excluded by CCR7 positive selection of CD45RO-negative cells. Sequenced by immunoSEQ multiplex PCR; TCRdb stores in-frame clones only, minus some. The repertoire holds about 2 million clones, with approximately 94% as singletons. V was clipped by 3 bases and J by 1 base; unmatched bases: 6. Germline-derived CDR1 and CDR2 are MGHRA and YSYEKL. The CDR3 consists of 16 residues. The source of this sequence is a young man in good health. V is TRBV4-1 and J is TRBJ2-3; the match to TRBD1 covers 8 bases. Sequencing input: naive CD8+ T cells sorted from blood. The DNA for the CDR3 is TGCGCCAGCAGCCAGGGGGCGGACAGGGGCACAGATACGCAGTATTTT. Protein product: CASSQGADRGTDTQYF.